This T cell receptor beta chain was recorded in a study of blood T cells in healthy people across ages. The authors ran a second PCR of about 7 to 11 cycles using a sample-barcoded 5' primer and a J-beta primer mix. Template switching added a 12-random-nucleotide identifier to every cDNA molecule. Every sample gave at least 3 million paired-end reads containing CDR3. Each CDR3 protein is one row after TCRdb ran MiXCR on the 5' RACE reads. Among 980,000 or so distinct CDR3 sequences listed, 40% to 60% were seen once. Each donor supplied roughly 9.1 milliliters of peripheral blood. In each sample, at least 6 million PBMCs were isolated. Germline trimming cut 0 bases from V and 2 bases from J; bases unmatched to any gene: 6. Per the germline V gene, CDR1 is DFQATT and CDR2 is SNEGSKA (reference sequence). The CDR3 extends over 15 amino acids.

The chain uses TRBV20-1 and TRBJ2-7, with 8 bases aligning to TRBD1. This receptor was obtained from a man aged 25-40 years in good health. Sample: blood. CDR3 nucleotides: TGCAGTGCTAGAGATCTGGACAGGGCAACCTACGAGCAGTACTTC. It specifies CSARDLDRATYEQYF.